One T cell receptor beta chain is described in this entry. The target antigen is unknown. This specimen belongs to a study of T cell responses to AZD1222 COVID-19 vaccine. Findings and caveats of the study: Clonal diversity may have been underestimated, and the donors were mostly white British, with more females than males. Dominant CD4 TCR responses targeted spike regions 160-218 and 743-854. Baseline seropositivity characterized only six AZD1222 recipients.

V was clipped by 4 bases and J by 2 bases, with 9 bases between them. Germline CDR1 is MDHEN and CDR2 is SYDVKM. CDR3 length: 13 amino acids. Measured with immunoSEQ multiplex PCR; TCRdb has only the in-frame clones, and not every one. Of about 56,000 clones in the sample, approximately 85% are singletons; the top ten hold more than 12%. The chain joins TRBV28 to TRBJ2-7, with D perhaps TRBD2 (6 bases). The sample in question was peripheral blood, obtained on day 0 of AZD1222 vaccination. The sequence was collected from an adult in good health. The CDR3: CASSSLAAYEQYF. In DNA form, the CDR3 reads TGTGCCAGCAGTTCACTAGCTGCCTACGAGCAGTACTTC.